The 17 T cell receptor beta chains below were found in one sample sequenced in a study of T cells expressing NK-cell markers. TCRdb re-called the 5' RACE reads and shows each CDR3 protein once, DNA omitted. The sample has about 460,000 distinct CDR3 sequences. The sequenced sample was blood T cells: a sorted CD56 or NKG2C T cell subset, CD4+ or CD8+ T cells, or bulk PBMC T cells (not recorded which). The receptors here all came from a woman aged 45-65 years in good health.

The chain uses TRBV6-6 and TRBJ2-7; TCRdb names TRBD1, which stays unverified in the absence of DNA. The CDR3 loop spans 13 amino acids. Germline CDR1 reads MNHNY; CDR2 reads SVGAGI (reference sequence). CDR3 protein: CATLSVTSYEQYF.

CDR3 residues: CSARPPGIAGLGEQFF. The chain recombines TRBV20-1 with TRBJ2-1; TCRdb reports TRBD2, a call that lacks DNA to check it against. CDR1 and CDR2 (germline): DFQATT, SNEGSKA (reference sequence). The CDR3 is 16 residues long.

This chain uses TRBV4-1 with TRBJ2-4; TCRdb lists TRBD1, though no DNA is available to test this call. Per the germline V gene, CDR1 is MGHRA and CDR2 is YSYEKL. This CDR3 has 16 residues. The CDR3 spells CASSHGTDLAKNIQYF.

J is TRBJ1-1 and V is TRBV7-9. The CDR3 contains 17 residues. The germline CDR1 and CDR2 sequences are SEHNR and FQNEAQ (reference sequence). This chain's CDR3 is CASSLAPAAYSNTEAFF.

The chain uses TRBV29-1 and TRBJ2-1; TCRdb picks TRBD2, but there is no DNA to check that call. Germline assignment: CDR1 SQVTM and CDR2 ANQGSEA. The CDR3 covers 13 residues. CDR3: CSFAMLALREQFF.

J is TRBJ2-3 and V is TRBV7-3. The CDR3 runs to 16 residues. CDR1 SGHTA and CDR2 FQGTGA come from the germline V gene. This chain's CDR3 is CASSLRLGLGTDTQYF.

J is TRBJ2-3 and V is TRBV10-3; TCRdb proposes TRBD2, but this gene call is untestable without DNA. The germline CDR1 and CDR2 sequences are ENHRY and SYGVKD. The CDR3 is 20 residues long. The CDR3 here is CAITSVILASGNRRTDTQYF.

The V call is TRBV25-1, the J call TRBJ1-1. Looked up from germline, CDR1 is MGHDK and CDR2 is SYGVNS. This CDR3 spans 14 amino acids. CDR3 amino acids: CASSAPGGWTEAFF. Complete variable domain (other parts from reference TRBV25-1 and TRBJ1-1): EADIYQTPRYLVIGTGKKITLECSQTMGHDKMYWYQQDPGMELHLIHYSYGVNSTEKGDLSSESTVSRIRTEHFPLTLESARPSHTSQYLCASSAPGGWTEAFFGQGTRLTVV.

The gene calls are TRBV28 and TRBJ1-1; with no DNA, the TCRdb D assignment of TRBD1 cannot be verified. CDR3 length equals 14 residues. CDR1 and CDR2 from the germline V gene are MDHEN and SYDVKM. CDR3 sequence reads: CASSPTGWGTEAFF.

V is TRBV4-1 and J is TRBJ1-1; the D call of TRBD1 rests on TCRdb alone, since no DNA is present to check it. This CDR3 spans 15 amino acids. Germline CDR1 is MGHRA and CDR2 is YSYEKL. The CDR3 here is CASSRFIQGNTEAFF.

The chain links TRBV11-2 to TRBJ2-1; TCRdb selects TRBD2, and the lack of DNA leaves this call unchecked. The germline V gene encodes CDR1 SGHAT and CDR2 FQNNGV. The CDR3 covers 19 residues. CDR3 region: CASSLGAGVTLPTGNEQFF.

The gene calls are TRBV6-5 and TRBJ2-3. The CDR3 length is 14 residues. Germline CDR1 MNHEY, CDR2 SVGAGI. CDR3 amino acids: CASSYSLNTDTQYF.

The gene calls are TRBV20-1 and TRBJ2-2; TCRdb reports TRBD1, a call that lacks DNA to check it against. The CDR3 is 17 residues long. CDR1 is DFQATT and CDR2 is SNEGSKA in the germline V gene (reference sequence). The CDR3: CSARSVRDPANTGELFF.

The CDR3 loop reads CASKGPLDTQYF. The rearrangement uses TRBV2 and TRBJ2-3; TCRdb's assignment of TRBD2 cannot be checked, as there is no DNA. Per the germline V gene, CDR1 is SNHLY and CDR2 is FYNNEI. This CDR3 spans 12 amino acids. Full variable domain (missing parts from reference TRBV2 and TRBJ2-3): EPEVTQTPSHQVTQMGQEVILRCVPISNHLYFYWYRQILGQKVEFLVSFYNNEISEKSEIFDDQFSVERPDGSNFTLKIRSTKLEDSAMYFCASKGPLDTQYFGPGTRLTVL.

This chain connects TRBV7-6 to TRBJ2-3. The CDR3 totals 16 residues. Germline V gene sequence: CDR1 SGHVS, CDR2 FNYEAQ. CDR3 sequence reads: CASSLGSWAGTDTQYF.

The chain is built from TRBV7-2 and TRBJ2-3; TCRdb proposes TRBD2, but this gene call is untestable without DNA. CDR3 length: 16 residues. CDR1 and CDR2 from the germline V gene are SGHTA and FQGNSA. CDR3 region: CASSFGGLAGTDTQYF.

The chain combines TRBV11-2 with TRBJ2-2; TCRdb's D call of TRBD2 is untestable without DNA. The CDR3 is 15 amino acids. The germline gives CDR1 SGHAT, CDR2 FQNNGV. The CDR3 spells CASSFQGGSTGELFF.